A single sample gave rise to the 2 T cell receptor beta chains below, sequenced in a study of cytomegalovirus exposure and HLA in healthy donors. The PCR ran on 60 Vbeta and 13 Jbeta primers. Clones were sequenced by immunoSEQ multiplex PCR, and TCRdb holds only the in-frame ones, with some missing. The sample holds roughly 190,000 clones, around 85% seen once. Sequencing was done on a sample of PBMCs. The receptors come from a young man in good health and CMV-seronegative.

V gene TRBV7-9 combines with J gene TRBJ2-1; D remains unclear. CDR1 is SEHNR and CDR2 is FQNEAQ in the germline V gene (reference sequence). The CDR3 covers 14 residues. Trimming took off 3 bases at V and 4 bases at J, with 10 bases between the two ends. The CDR3 coding sequence is TGTGCCAGCAGCTTGAAACAGCAATACAATGAGCAGTTCTTC. Residues: CASSLKQQYNEQFF.

This chain joins TRBV28 and TRBJ1-1; D gene ambiguous. V lost 5 bases and J lost 6, with 10 bases in between. The CDR3 covers 12 residues. In germline, CDR1 is MDHEN, CDR2 SYDVKM. The chain's CDR3 is CASSPGRAEAFF. DNA of the CDR3: TGTGCCAGCAGTCCCGGTCGGGCTGAAGCTTTCTTT.